Sequencing of this T cell receptor (beta chain) was carried out in a study of identical twins. Overall study findings and caveats: With beta out-of-frame sequences, excess sharing by twins was weaker. Cord blood beta clonotypes that were abundant carried fewer insertions, and memory repertoires showed no such trend. Shared out-of-frame alpha sequences (those common to twins) showed excess low generation probability.

MiXCR, applied by TCRdb to the 5' RACE reads, yields one record per CDR3 protein. The sample carries 240,000 or so distinct CDR3 sequences, under 12% recorded once. Germline V gives CDR1 SQVTM, CDR2 ANQGSEA. The CDR3 runs to 13 residues. J lost 5 bases, V lost 5 bases, and 7 bases had no gene match. To note about this clonotype: Its antigen is not identified.

This receptor was identified in a man aged 50 to 59 in good health. The chain couples TRBV29-1 to TRBJ2-5; 8 positions agree with TRBD2. Sequencing was performed on memory T cells sorted from blood. CDR3 DNA: TGCAGCGTTAGTTGGGCTAGCGGGGAGACCCAGTACTTC. Encoded protein: CSVSWASGETQYF.